The present TCR beta chain was sequenced within a study of blood T cells in healthy people across ages. Next came a second PCR, run for about 6 to 12 cycles, which used a sample-barcoded 5' primer along with a J-beta primer mix. In TCRdb, the 5' RACE reads were re-called with MiXCR into one record per CDR3 protein. The sample yields about 1.5 million distinct CDR3 sequences, approximately 43% seen once. V was pared by 10 bases and J by 3 bases, with 15 bases of the junction left unmatched. CDR1 is LGHNA and CDR2 is YSLEER in the germline V gene. The CDR3 spans 17 residues. This clonotype turned up a few times.

Specimen: blood. The chain employs TRBV4-3 and TRBJ2-1; 10 positions agree with TRBD2. The TCR was taken from a woman aged 18-35 years in good health. The CDR3: CATTLAGVPIYYNEQFF. CDR3 nucleotides: TGCGCCACTACCCTAGCGGGGGTTCCCATCTACTACAATGAGCAGTTCTTC.